This T cell receptor (beta chain) came from a study of blood T cell repertoires in COVID-19. Study overall: Collection of acute and convalescent COVID-19 samples took place in the United States, Italy and Spain.

This CDR3 contains 16 residues. V lost 5 bases, J lost 7 bases, and 12 bases stayed unmatched. Germline V lookup: CDR1 LNHDA, CDR2 SQIVND (reference sequence). The repertoire was sequenced with immunoSEQ multiplex PCR; TCRdb's copy has only in-frame clones and lacks some. The sample has roughly 330,000 clones; 70% to 90% are singletons. Ages ranged from roughly 18 to 100 years, with residence in about two dozen US areas. Cohorts were based on clinical histories the participants reported. The V gene is TRBV19, the J gene TRBJ2-1; the match to TRBD2 covers 9 bases. The TCR comes from a young woman who had recovered from COVID-19. The sample comprised PBMCs or T cells enriched from blood (not recorded which). The CDR3 region is CASSPVVASGVNEQFF. In nucleotides, the CDR3 is TGTGCCAGTAGTCCCGTGGTGGCTAGCGGGGTGAATGAGCAGTTCTTC.